The next 10 T cell receptor beta chains were all read from a single sample in a study of T cells in Graves' hyperthyroidism and ophthalmopathy. Researchers took RNA transcripts and amplified the TCR beta CDR3 regions from them. First-round RT-PCR of the TCR CDR3 relied on the HTBI primer set. Each CDR3 protein is one row after TCRdb ran MiXCR on the multiplex PCR reads. Here the sample spans some 600,000 distinct CDR3 sequences, approximately 15% being singletons. Sequencing was performed on blood. The receptors were sampled from a woman aged 25-40 years with Graves' hyperthyroidism that later progressed to Graves' ophthalmopathy.

This clonotype was counted ten times or more. The chain uses TRBV5-8 and TRBJ2-1; 8 bases are a match to TRBD1. The ends lost 4 bases at V and 5 bases at J; junction bases unmatched: 5. From germline, CDR1 is SGHTS and CDR2 YDEGEE. This CDR3 is 14 amino acids long. CDR3 loop: CASSAQGEDNEQFF. The CDR3 region has the DNA TGTGCCAGCAGCGCACAGGGGGAAGACAATGAGCAGTTCTTC.

This clonotype was seen ten or more times. V is TRBV20-1 and J is TRBJ1-1; D might be TRBD1 (5 bases). V lost 3 bases and J 3 bases, leaving 8 bases between the germline ends. Looked up from germline, CDR1 is DFQATT and CDR2 is SNEGSKA (reference sequence). The CDR3 is made up of 12 amino acids. The CDR3, as DNA: TGCAGTGCTAGGGGGGTAGACACTGAAGCTTTCTTT. Residues: CSARGVDTEAFF.

The chain combines TRBV27 with TRBJ1-1; D remains ambiguous. V lost 2 bases and J lost 4, with 8 bases in between. CDR1 is MNHEY, CDR2 SMNVEV, per germline (reference sequence). The CDR3 is made up of 13 amino acids. This CDR3 is CASSLRASTEAFF. In DNA, the CDR3 is TGTGCCAGCAGTTTAAGGGCGAGCACTGAAGCTTTCTTT.

This clonotype was recorded many times. This chain connects TRBV27 to TRBJ1-4; D not certain. Germline V gene sequence: CDR1 MNHEY, CDR2 SMNVEV (reference sequence). Trimming pared 5 bases from V and 8 bases from J, leaving 12 bases between. The CDR3 spans 13 residues. The CDR3 nucleotides are TGTGCCAGCAGTCCCTCTCCTGAGGAAAAACTGTTTTTT. Amino acid sequence: CASSPSPEEKLFF.

This clonotype has at least ten counts. The genes are TRBV5-6 and TRBJ1-1; 8 bases align to TRBD1. J was trimmed by 0 bases and V by 4 bases; bases with no gene match: 5. Per germline, CDR1 SGHDT and CDR2 YYEEEE. The CDR3 has 15 amino acids. The CDR3 DNA reads TGTGCCAGCAGCGGACAGGGCTTCTTGAACACTGAAGCTTTCTTT. This gives the protein CASSGQGFLNTEAFF.

There are many counts of this clonotype. This chain connects TRBV30 to TRBJ1-1; 8 nucleotides agree with TRBD1. After removal of 1 base from V and 5 bases from J, the junction contained 6 bases not matched to a gene. The CDR3 runs to 14 residues. The germline CDR1 and CDR2 sequences are GTSNPN and SVGIG (reference sequence). The CDR3 loop reads CAWSGQGKRTEAFF. In DNA form, the CDR3 reads TGTGCCTGGAGTGGACAGGGGAAGAGGACTGAAGCTTTCTTT. Variable domain in full (rest from reference TRBV30 and TRBJ1-1): SQTIHQWPATLVQPVGSPLSLECTVEGTSNPNLYWYRQAAGRGLQLLFYSVGIGQISSEVPQNLSASRPQDRQFILSSKKLLLSDSGFYLCAWSGQGKRTEAFFGQGTRLTVV.

Many counts were recorded for this clonotype. The gene calls are TRBV2 and TRBJ2-1; 7 positions match TRBD2. The CDR3 runs 12 residues. The ends lost 6 bases at V and 9 bases at J; junction bases unmatched: 5. Germline values: CDR1 SNHLY, CDR2 FYNNEI. Here the CDR3 DNA reads TGTGCCAGCAGGGGGACTACGGGTGAGCAGTTCTTC. It codes for CASRGTTGEQFF.

The chain joins TRBV27 to TRBJ1-1; D gene unclear. In germline, CDR1 is MNHEY, CDR2 SMNVEV (reference sequence). The CDR3 extends over 11 amino acids. Deletions cut 7 bases from V and 7 bases from J, with 10 bases between. This CDR3 reads CASIGYDEAFF. CDR3 nucleotide sequence: TGTGCCAGCATCGGTTATGATGAAGCTTTCTTT.

This clonotype was detected only a few times. The chain carries TRBV7-9 and TRBJ2-2; no definite D call. This CDR3 is 14 amino acids long. V was clipped by 5 bases and J by 0 bases, with 7 bases between them. CDR1 SEHNR and CDR2 FQNEAQ come from the germline V gene (reference sequence). CDR3 residues: CASSQSPNTGELFF. CDR3 nucleotide sequence: TGTGCCAGCAGCCAGAGTCCGAACACCGGGGAGCTGTTTTTT.

Regarding this clonotype: This could be a read error, since a much larger clone is one nucleotide away. The chain couples TRBV7-9 to TRBJ2-6, with D possibly matching TRBD1 (5 bases). The CDR3 is 18 residues long. From germline, CDR1 is SEHNR and CDR2 FQNEAQ (reference sequence). The DNA of the CDR3 is TGTGCCAGCAGCTTAACCGGCAGGGATTTCTCTGGGGCCATCGTCCTGACTTTC. This sequence encodes CASSLTGRDFSGAIVLTF.